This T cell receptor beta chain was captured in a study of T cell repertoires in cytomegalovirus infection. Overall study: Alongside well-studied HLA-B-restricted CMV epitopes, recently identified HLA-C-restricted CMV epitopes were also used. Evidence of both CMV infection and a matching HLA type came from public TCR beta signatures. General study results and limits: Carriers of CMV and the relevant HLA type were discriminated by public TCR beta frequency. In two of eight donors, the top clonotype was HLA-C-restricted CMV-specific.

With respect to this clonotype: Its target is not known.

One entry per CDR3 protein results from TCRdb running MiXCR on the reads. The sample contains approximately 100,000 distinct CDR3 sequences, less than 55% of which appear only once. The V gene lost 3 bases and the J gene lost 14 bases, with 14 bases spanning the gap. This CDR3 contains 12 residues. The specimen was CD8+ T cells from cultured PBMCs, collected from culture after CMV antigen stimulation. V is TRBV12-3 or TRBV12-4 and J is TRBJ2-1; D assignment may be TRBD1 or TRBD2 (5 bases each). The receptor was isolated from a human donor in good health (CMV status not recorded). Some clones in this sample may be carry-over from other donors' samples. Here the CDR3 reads CASSFTLRGEFF. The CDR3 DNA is TGTGCCAGCAGTTTTACCTTGAGGGGTGAGTTCTTC.